This T cell receptor (beta chain) was recorded in a study of blood T cell repertoires in COVID-19. In the study overall: Collection of acute and convalescent COVID-19 samples took place in the United States, Italy and Spain. PBMCs, B-cell-depleted T cells, or T cells provided the cDNA or gDNA that made up the material.

The CDR3 covers 11 residues. CDR1 MNHEY and CDR2 SMNVEV come from the germline V gene (reference sequence). The germline V and J ends were trimmed by 5 bases and 4 bases, with 6 bases remaining between them. Under the authors' procedure: Reference gene primers were amplified, and this amplification served to estimate nucleated cell counts. Sequencing used immunoSEQ multiplex PCR; TCRdb keeps in-frame clones, though not all of them. V and J calls and clone size are those listed in that table; D and trimming were worked out from the DNA. Of just under 90,000 clones in the sample, approximately 90% were seen once.

The clonotype originates from a man in his fifties or sixties with acute or convalescent COVID-19. The chain uses TRBV27 and TRBJ2-7, with D possibly being TRBD1 (5 bases). Specimen: peripheral blood. The CDR3 sequence is CASSQGYEQYF. CDR3 in DNA: TGTGCCAGCAGTCAGGGATACGAGCAGTACTTC.